The 26 T cell receptor beta chains below all came from one sample that was sequenced in a study of blood T cell repertoires in COVID-19. Some clones are missing from TCRdb's copy, which holds only in-frame ones; the method was immunoSEQ multiplex PCR. This table holds some 13,000 clones, around 87% found once. The sample was peripheral blood. Receptors originate from a human donor in a cohort sampled during active COVID-19.

The chain combines TRBV19 with TRBJ2-5; TRBD1 matches 9 bases. V shed 0 bases and J 4 bases; nucleotides not matched to a gene: 6. The CDR3 runs 16 residues. Germline lookup yields CDR1 LNHDA and CDR2 SQIVND (reference sequence). In DNA, the CDR3 is TGTGCCAGTAGTATAGATAGGGGACAGGGACCAGAGACCCAGTACTTC. Its translation: CASSIDRGQGPETQYF.

The rearrangement joins TRBV19 to TRBJ2-2, with 10 bases that match TRBD2. Germline V gene data show CDR1 as LNHDA and CDR2 as SQIVND (reference sequence). CDR3 size: 15 residues. J lost 6 bases, V lost 9 bases, and 10 bases had no gene match. The CDR3 sequence is CASKLSGGAAGELFF. DNA for the CDR3: TGTGCCAGCAAGTTAAGCGGGGGGGCCGCCGGGGAGCTGTTTTTT.

This clone showed up just a few times. The rearrangement links TRBV6-5 to TRBJ1-5; 7 bases agree with TRBD1. This CDR3 is 13 amino acids long. V trimming: 10 bases; J trimming: 2 bases; junction bases outside the gene matches: 5. CDR1 and CDR2 from the germline V gene are MNHEY and SVGAGI. CDR3 in DNA: TGTGCCACCAGGGGGACAGGCAATCAGCCCCAGCATTTT. This encodes CATRGTGNQPQHF.

The V gene is TRBV30, the J gene TRBJ2-7; no clear D. Trimming stripped 0 bases from V and 3 bases from J, with 9 bases between. Per germline, CDR1 GTSNPN and CDR2 SVGIG (reference sequence). The CDR3 has 13 amino acids. The CDR3 bases are TGTGCCTGGAGTGTACTACCCCGCTACGAGCAGTACTTC. Translating it yields CAWSVLPRYEQYF. The variable domain in full, with the rest retrieved from reference TRBV30 and TRBJ2-7, is SQTIHQWPATLVQPVGSPLSLECTVEGTSNPNLYWYRQAAGRGLQLLFYSVGIGQISSEVPQNLSASRPQDRQFILSSKKLLLSDSGFYLCAWSVLPRYEQYFGPGTRLTVT.

This chain's CDR3 is CASSTQGTYNEQFF. The DNA of the CDR3 is TGTGCCAGCAGTACCCAGGGCACCTACAATGAGCAGTTCTTC. This sequence joins TRBV27 and TRBJ2-1; perhaps TRBD1 as D (5 bases). The CDR3 length is 14 residues. Trimming stripped 5 bases from V and 2 bases from J, with 10 bases between. The germline V gene has CDR1 MNHEY and CDR2 SMNVEV (reference sequence).

As for this clone: Other DNA sequences of this sample code for an identical CDR3. V and J are TRBV5-1 and TRBJ2-3; 9 bases agree with TRBD2. The CDR3 loop spans 16 amino acids. V was clipped by 4 bases and J by 0 bases; unmatched bases: 6. Germline V lookup: CDR1 SGHRS, CDR2 YFSETQ. CDR3: CASSLGLAGSTDTQYF. CDR3 in DNA: TGCGCCAGCAGCCTGGGCCTAGCGGGAAGCACAGATACGCAGTATTTT.

This clone was seen a single time. The rearrangement uses TRBV7-2 and TRBJ1-1; no reliable D call. The V gene's germline CDR1 is SGHTA and CDR2 FQGNSA. This CDR3 region has 13 residues. With 5 bases removed from V and 0 bases from J, the gap between germline ends came to 7 bases. Here the CDR3 reads CASSRGMNTEAFF. Here the CDR3 DNA reads TGTGCCAGCAGCCGAGGAATGAACACTGAAGCTTTCTTT.

This clone was seen a single time. The rearrangement uses TRBV30 and TRBJ1-3, with D unresolved. The V and J ends lost 2 bases and 0 bases respectively, with 5 bases between them. Germline V gene sequence: CDR1 GTSNPN, CDR2 SVGIG (reference sequence). There are 13 residues in the CDR3. The CDR3 nucleotides are TGTGCCTGGAGTCCGAGCTCTGGAAACACCATATATTTT. It translates to CAWSPSSGNTIYF.

The rearrangement uses TRBV28 and TRBJ1-2, with 8 bases that match TRBD1. After removal of 6 bases from V and 3 bases from J, the junction contained 15 bases not matched to a gene. This CDR3 region has 17 residues. Germline V gene data show CDR1 as MDHEN and CDR2 as SYDVKM. CDR3 sequence reads: CASRENRGQGPDYGYTF. The CDR3 nucleotides read TGTGCCAGCAGAGAGAACCGTGGACAGGGTCCTGACTATGGCTACACCTTC.

The V gene is TRBV6-5, the J gene TRBJ1-1; unclear D gene. The CDR3 consists of 13 residues. The V gene lost 6 bases and the J gene lost 4 bases, with 12 bases spanning the gap. In germline, CDR1 is MNHEY, CDR2 SVGAGI. The CDR3 sequence: CASRKQTFTEAFF. As DNA, the CDR3 is TGTGCCAGCAGAAAACAGACGTTCACTGAAGCTTTCTTT.

This rearrangement joins TRBV19 to TRBJ2-2; 11 bases map to TRBD2. This CDR3 has 15 residues. Germline values: CDR1 LNHDA, CDR2 SQIVND (reference sequence). The V gene end was trimmed by 5 bases and the J gene end by 7 bases; junction bases not matched to a gene: 6. The CDR3 loop reads CASSALAGVNGELFF. The CDR3 DNA is TGTGCCAGTAGTGCACTAGCGGGAGTTAACGGGGAGCTGTTTTTT.

The chain joins TRBV5-1 to TRBJ2-1; 7 bases fit TRBD2. With 4 bases clipped from V and 2 bases from J, the junction kept 6 bases outside the gene matches. CDR3 size: 15 residues. CDR1 is SGHRS and CDR2 is YFSETQ in the germline V gene. CDR3 region: CASSRSGTTYNEQFF. The CDR3 region has the DNA TGCGCCAGCAGCCGGTCCGGGACTACCTACAATGAGCAGTTCTTC.

This clone was recorded a few times. The chain recombines TRBV19 with TRBJ2-5, with D tentatively TRBD1 (5 bases). Germline V gene sequence: CDR1 LNHDA, CDR2 SQIVND (reference sequence). V shed 7 bases and J shed 7 bases, with 19 bases lying between them. The CDR3 has 14 amino acids. For the CDR3, the DNA is TGTGCCAGTAAGAGTCAGTCTGGCCAGGGGACCCAGTACTTC. Protein: CASKSQSGQGTQYF. Combining the CDR3 with reference TRBV19 and TRBJ2-5 gives the whole variable domain DGGITQSPKYLFRKEGQNVTLSCEQNLNHDAMYWYRQDPGQGLRLIYYSQIVNDFQKGDIAEGYSVSREKKESFPLTVTSAQKNPTAFYLCASKSQSGQGTQYFGPGTRLLVL.

The chain uses TRBV7-2 and TRBJ1-6; D not resolved. Germline values: CDR1 SGHTA, CDR2 FQGNSA. The CDR3 is 15 residues long. V shed 5 bases and J shed 8 bases, with 16 bases lying between them. For the CDR3, the DNA is TGTGCCAGCAGCCCCGGTCCAGGTGTCGATTCACCCCTCCACTTT. Its protein is CASSPGPGVDSPLHF.

The V call is TRBV12-5, the J call TRBJ2-5; a possible D gene is TRBD1 (6 bases). The CDR3 is 14 residues long. CDR1 is LGHNT, CDR2 FRNRAP, per germline. V lost 2 bases to trimming and J lost 2 bases, with 9 bases between them. The CDR3 loop is CASGLNRDQETQYF. In nucleotides, the CDR3 is TGTGCTAGTGGTTTGAACAGGGATCAAGAGACCCAGTACTTC.

V is TRBV27 and J is TRBJ2-1, with 10 bases that match TRBD1. The CDR3 totals 17 residues. Losses at the gene ends were 5 bases for V and 3 bases for J; bases not matched to a gene: 10. The germline V gene has CDR1 MNHEY and CDR2 SMNVEV (reference sequence). In DNA, the CDR3 is TGTGCCAGCAGTGCCATACTCCGGGACAGGGGCTACAATGAGCAGTTCTTC. Its protein product is CASSAILRDRGYNEQFF.

The genes are TRBV6-6 and TRBJ1-2, with a weak D call TRBD1 (5 bases). The ends were cut back, 0 bases at V and 3 bases at J, with 14 bases in the middle. The CDR3 loop spans 16 amino acids. Germline CDR1 reads MNHNY; CDR2 reads SVGAGI (reference sequence). CDR3: CASSYSMEGADYGYTF. The CDR3 DNA is TGTGCCAGCAGTTACTCGATGGAAGGGGCAGACTATGGCTACACCTTC.

This clone was found a few times. In nucleotides, the CDR3 is TGTGCCAGCAGCCAAGAGCCCGGGTTTGGTAATTCACCCCTCCACTTT. Translation gives CASSQEPGFGNSPLHF. The chain recombines TRBV3-1 (or the pseudogene TRBV3-2) with TRBJ1-6, with D unclear. The ends were cut back, 0 bases at V and 6 bases at J, with 12 bases in the middle. Germline CDR1 reads LGHDT; CDR2 reads YNNKEL (reference sequence). The length of the CDR3 is 16 residues.

In its sample, this clone was seen once. This chain connects TRBV7-8 to TRBJ1-2; TRBD1 is a possible D gene (6 bases). V gave up 2 bases and J gave up 10 bases, with 11 bases separating them. From germline, CDR1 is SGHVS and CDR2 FQNEAQ. The CDR3 loop spans 12 amino acids. The CDR3 reads CASSLPQGIYTF. DNA for the CDR3: TGTGCCAGCAGCTTACCACAGGGCATCTACACCTTC.

The gene calls are TRBV11-3 and TRBJ2-6; weak D call: TRBD1 (6 bases). V gave up 5 bases and J gave up 0 bases, with 11 bases separating them. Germline CDR1 is SGHNT and CDR2 is YENEEA. The CDR3 totals 16 residues. As DNA, the CDR3 is TGTGCCAGCAGCCTAGGGGACACCTCTGGGGCCAACGTCCTGACTTTC. Protein product: CASSLGDTSGANVLTF.

J is TRBJ2-7 and V is TRBV4-2, with TRBD2 matching over 9 bases. The CDR3 loop spans 16 amino acids. The J segment lost 4 bases and the V segment lost 0 bases, leaving 7 bases of the junction unmatched. Germline lookup yields CDR1 LGHNA and CDR2 YNFKEQ. CDR3 nucleotide sequence: TGTGCCAGCAGCCAAGAGGGGGCGGGAGGGGGATACGAGCAGTACTTC. This encodes CASSQEGAGGGYEQYF.

This chain links TRBV5-4 with TRBJ2-5, with D possibly TRBD2 on 7 matching bases. Germline CDR1 is SGHNT and CDR2 is YYREEE (reference sequence). CDR3 length equals 14 residues. V gave up 2 bases and J gave up 5 bases, with 13 bases separating them. The CDR3 region has the DNA TGTGCCAGCAGCTTTGTGGGGGGGCCGGAGACCCAGTACTTC. It translates to CASSFVGGPETQYF. The entire variable domain, with the rest obtained from reference TRBV5-4 and TRBJ2-5, is as follows: ETGVTQSPTHLIKTRGQQVTLRCSSQSGHNTVSWYQQALGQGPQFIFQYYREEENGRGNFPPRFSGLQFPNYSSELNVNALELDDSALYLCASSFVGGPETQYFGPGTRLLVL.

The chain combines TRBV2 with TRBJ2-3, with 9 bases fitting TRBD2. Germline CDR1 is SNHLY and CDR2 is FYNNEI. The CDR3 contains 17 residues. Losses at the gene ends were 2 bases for V and 1 base for J; bases not matched to a gene: 7. The CDR3 DNA reads as TGTGCCAGCAGTGAAATCTTTATAGCGGGGGGCACAGATACGCAGTATTTT. Amino acids: CASSEIFIAGGTDTQYF.

This clone showed up just a few times. Here the CDR3 DNA reads TGTGCCAGCAGCCGCACACCGGGACAGGTGGGCGAGCAGTACTTC. This translates into CASSRTPGQVGEQYF. The chain employs TRBV11-1 and TRBJ2-7; 8 bases match TRBD1. Looked up from germline, CDR1 is SGHAT and CDR2 is FQDESV (reference sequence). V was clipped by 5 bases and J by 6 bases; unmatched bases: 12. The CDR3 runs 15 residues.

The sample holds one count of this clone. This chain uses TRBV2 with TRBJ2-7; perhaps TRBD2 as D (6 bases). The CDR3 is 12 residues long. Germline CDR1 is SNHLY and CDR2 is FYNNEI. Trimming took 8 bases from V and 3 from J, leaving 11 bases between them. The CDR3 reads CASGGTRYEQYF. The DNA of the CDR3 is TGTGCCAGCGGTGGGACTCGCTACGAGCAGTACTTC.

This sequence joins TRBV7-9 and TRBJ2-3, with 8 bases identical to TRBD2. The CDR3 spans 16 residues. The germline V gene encodes CDR1 SEHNR and CDR2 FQNEAQ (reference sequence). Trimming at V came to 1 base and at J to 4 bases, leaving 7 bases not matched to a gene. The CDR3 sequence is CASSLGGLGFADTQYF. In nucleotides, the CDR3 is TGTGCCAGCAGCTTAGGGGGACTAGGGTTCGCAGATACGCAGTATTTT.